These T cell receptor beta chains were read from a single sample in a study of cytomegalovirus exposure and HLA in healthy donors. Clones were read by immunoSEQ multiplex PCR, and TCRdb kept only the in-frame ones, dropping some. The sample shows approximately 130,000 clones, 75% to 90% of them seen only once. Input material: PBMCs. These receptor sequences come from a woman aged 25 to 39 in good health and CMV-seropositive. Both conserved end residues are part of each CDR3. The D gene is left open where the match is weak. Clone size appears in some rows only: once, few, many, or a class for an expanded clone.

size,V,D,J,CDR3,DNA
few,TRBV29-1,NA,TRBJ2-7,CSVETAVEQYF,TGCAGCGTTGAAACAGCCGTGGAGCAGTACTTC
NA,TRBV9,NA,TRBJ2-7,CASSVAPQSLSYEQYF,TGTGCCAGCAGCGTAGCCCCACAGAGCCTCTCCTACGAGCAGTACTTC
NA,TRBV28,NA,TRBJ1-4,CASHPGVTNEKLFF,TGTGCCAGCCACCCCGGGGTAACTAATGAAAAACTGTTTTTT
NA,TRBV7-9,TRBD1,TRBJ1-2,CSSSSWTGEVDGYTF,TGTTCCAGCAGCTCCTGGACAGGGGAAGTGGATGGCTACACCTTC
few,TRBV6-6,NA,TRBJ1-1,CASAGPNTEAFF,TGTGCCAGCGCGGGACCCAACACTGAAGCTTTCTTT
once,TRBV4-2,NA,TRBJ2-1,CASSSYVPGPLASYNEQFF,TGTGCCAGCAGCTCCTACGTACCAGGTCCCTTGGCATCCTACAATGAGCAGTTCTTC
few,TRBV4-2,TRBD2,TRBJ2-1,CASSLYPGGASGYNEQFF,TGTGCCAGCAGCCTTTATCCCGGTGGGGCTAGCGGCTACAATGAGCAGTTCTTC
NA,TRBV20-1,NA,TRBJ2-7,CSARQADEQYF,TGCAGTGCTAGACAGGCTGACGAGCAGTACTTC
once,TRBV19,NA,TRBJ1-2,CASLGAEGYTF,TGTGCCAGCCTGGGCGCAGAAGGCTACACCTTC
NA,TRBV30,NA,TRBJ1-3,CAWTPGVLGNTIYF,TGTGCCTGGACCCCAGGGGTGTTGGGAAACACCATATATTTT
NA,TRBV9,NA,TRBJ1-6,CASSVGGTNSPLHF,TGTGCCAGCAGCGTAGGAGGAACTAATTCACCCCTCCACTTT
once,TRBV2,NA,TRBJ2-2,CASSEGGPFNTGELFF,TGTGCCAGCAGTGAGGGGGGGCCCTTCAACACCGGGGAGCTGTTTTTT
once,TRBV19,NA,TRBJ1-4,CASSMGWRQKLFF,TGTGCCAGTAGTATGGGGTGGAGGCAAAAACTGTTTTTT
NA,TRBV10-1,TRBD2,TRBJ2-3,CASTPRRGGTDTQYF,TGCGCCAGCACCCCGAGGCGGGGGGGCACAGATACGCAGTATTTT
NA,TRBV6-1,TRBD2,TRBJ2-7,CASSGAGGTYEQYF,TGTGCCAGCAGTGGTGCGGGGGGCACCTACGAGCAGTACTTC
NA,TRBV10-3,NA,TRBJ2-5,CAISESRVETQYF,TGTGCCATCAGTGAGTCGAGGGTGGAGACCCAGTACTTC
NA,TRBV5-6,NA,TRBJ1-2,CASSFNGNGYTF,TGTGCCAGCAGCTTTAACGGGAATGGCTACACCTTC